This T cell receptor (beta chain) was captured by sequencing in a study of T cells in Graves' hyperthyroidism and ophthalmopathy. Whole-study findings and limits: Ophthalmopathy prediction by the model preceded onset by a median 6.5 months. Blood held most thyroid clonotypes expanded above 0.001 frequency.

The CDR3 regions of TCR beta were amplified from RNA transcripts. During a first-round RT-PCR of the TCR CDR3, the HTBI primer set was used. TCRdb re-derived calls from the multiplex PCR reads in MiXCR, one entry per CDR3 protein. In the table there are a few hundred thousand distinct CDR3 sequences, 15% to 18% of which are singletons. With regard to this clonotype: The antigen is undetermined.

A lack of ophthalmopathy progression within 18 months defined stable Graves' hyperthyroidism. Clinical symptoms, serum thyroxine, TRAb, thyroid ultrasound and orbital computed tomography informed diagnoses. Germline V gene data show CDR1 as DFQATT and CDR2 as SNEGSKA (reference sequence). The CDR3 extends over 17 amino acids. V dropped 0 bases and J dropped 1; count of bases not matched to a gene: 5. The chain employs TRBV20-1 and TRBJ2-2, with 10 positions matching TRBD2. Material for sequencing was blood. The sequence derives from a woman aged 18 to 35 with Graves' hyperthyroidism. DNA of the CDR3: TGCAGTGCTAGAGATCTGAGGACTAGCGGGAACACCGGGGAGCTGTTTTTT. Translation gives CSARDLRTSGNTGELFF.